The sequence of this T cell receptor beta chain was determined in a study of Ad26.COV2.S vaccination and SARS-CoV-2 variants. There are 12 residues in the CDR3. The V gene's germline CDR1 is MNHEY and CDR2 SVGAGI. Trimming pared 6 bases from V and 13 bases from J, leaving 17 bases between. Using immunoSEQ multiplex PCR, the repertoire was profiled, and TCRdb retains in-frame clones only, with some absent. The data hold roughly 400,000 clones, with approximately 90% observed a single time. Worth noting for this clone: What it binds is unknown.

Whole-study findings and limits: Vaccine and placebo recipients had similar non-spike TCR breadth. Following vaccination, spike-specific CD8+ and CD4+ T cell responses reportedly exhibited substantial breadth. The TCR breadth and depth analyses may have understated or missed part of the total T cell responses.

Treatment in this sample: roughly 18 received Ad26.COV2.S at low or high dose, single or two shots; a few received placebo; per-sample allocation not given. Collection of the samples took place on day 63 after the first injection of vaccine or placebo. SARS-CoV-2 spike from the Wuhan strain was encoded by the vaccine, an Ad26 vector. The V and J genes are TRBV6-5 and TRBJ2-3; perhaps TRBD2 as D (6 bases). This sample comprised peripheral blood, obtained in a trial of Ad26.COV2.S vaccine versus placebo. This receptor was taken from a person between 18 and 59 years old who received the Ad26.COV2.S COVID-19 vaccine or a placebo. The chain's CDR3 is CASRGTPPREYF. The CDR3 DNA reads as TGTGCCAGCAGGGGGACTCCCCCCCGCGAGTATTTT.